The 26 T cell receptor beta chains below were found in one sample sequenced in a study of shared clonotypes between healthy human individuals. Data came from immunoSEQ multiplex PCR; TCRdb stores just in-frame clones and leaves some out. The data hold 1.6 million or so clones, with about 98.5% observed a single time. The sequencing input was naive CD4+ T cells sorted from blood. Noted subset: CD45RA+ positively selected. These receptors were taken from a young man in good health.

The V gene is TRBV29-1, the J gene TRBJ1-1; the D gene is possibly TRBD1 (5 bases). Germline V gene data show CDR1 as SQVTM and CDR2 as ANQGSEA. Trimming removed 6 bases at V and 5 bases at J, with 13 bases between. The CDR3 has 12 amino acids. CDR3 sequence reads: CSVRDGGTEAFF. The DNA of the CDR3 is TGCAGCGTGCGGGACGGTGGAACTGAAGCTTTCTTT.

The chain combines TRBV10-3 with TRBJ2-2; D gene unclear. V was cut by 11 bases and J by 5 bases, with 12 bases left in between. This CDR3 comprises 12 residues. Germline CDR1 reads ENHRY; CDR2 reads SYGVKD. The CDR3 bases are TGTGCCGTCGGGTTACGGACCGGGGAGCTGTTTTTT. Residues: CAVGLRTGELFF.

The chain combines TRBV7-8 with TRBJ2-7, with TRBD1 identical over 7 bases. Germline CDR1 is SGHVS and CDR2 is FQNEAQ. Losses at the gene ends were 4 bases for V and 4 bases for J; bases not matched to a gene: 10. This CDR3 spans 15 amino acids. CDR3 region: CASSSAPGTAYEQYF. CDR3 sequence (DNA): TGTGCCAGCAGCTCGGCTCCCGGGACAGCATACGAGCAGTACTTC.

This chain connects TRBV7-9 to TRBJ2-3, with D possibly TRBD1 on 6 matching bases. CDR1 SEHNR and CDR2 FQNEAQ come from the germline V gene (reference sequence). The V end was cut by 3 bases, the J end by 4 bases, with 14 bases between. This CDR3 has 15 amino acids. The CDR3 nucleotides read TGTGCCAGCAGCTTCCGGGACATATATCCAGATACGCAGTATTTT. This encodes CASSFRDIYPDTQYF.

The chain joins TRBV18 to TRBJ2-7, with D possibly being TRBD1 or TRBD2 (5 bases each). Between the trimmed V and J ends, which lost 5 bases and 3 bases, there was a span of 17 bases. Per germline, CDR1 KGHSH and CDR2 LQKENI. The CDR3 has 15 residues. CDR3 DNA: TGTGCCAGCTCAGCCGAATCGGGGCCTTACTACGAGCAGTACTTC. It specifies CASSAESGPYYEQYF. The full variable domain, in which reference TRBV18 and TRBJ2-7 provide the parts outside the CDR3, is NAGVMQNPRHLVRRRGQEARLRCSPMKGHSHVYWYRQLPEEGLKFMVYLQKENIIDESGMPKERFSAEFPKEGPSILRIQQVVRGDSAAYFCASSAESGPYYEQYFGPGTRLTVT.

This sequence joins TRBV27 and TRBJ2-3; D remains ambiguous. Per germline, CDR1 MNHEY and CDR2 SMNVEV (reference sequence). The CDR3 covers 14 residues. With 1 base removed from V and 6 bases from J, the gap between germline ends came to 11 bases. CDR3 amino acids: CASSLFPVADTQYF. Written as DNA, the CDR3 is TGTGCCAGCAGTTTATTCCCCGTGGCGGATACGCAGTATTTT.

This chain connects TRBV5-1 to TRBJ2-3, with 9 bases aligning to TRBD2. In germline, CDR1 is SGHRS, CDR2 YFSETQ. V lost 3 bases to trimming and J lost 5 bases; unmatched junction nucleotides: 13. The CDR3 extends over 17 amino acids. The CDR3 region is CASSSPPLAGVIDTQYF. The CDR3 DNA reads as TGCGCCAGCAGCTCCCCTCCGTTAGCGGGAGTTATAGATACGCAGTATTTT. Based on the CDR3 plus reference TRBV5-1 and TRBJ2-3, the full variable domain is KAGVTQTPRYLIKTRGQQVTLSCSPISGHRSVSWYQQTPGQGLQFLFEYFSETQRNKGNFPGRFSGRQFSNSRSEMNVSTLELGDSALYLCASSSPPLAGVIDTQYFGPGTRLTVL.

The chain couples TRBV5-1 to TRBJ2-1; 9 positions match TRBD2. Germline loops: CDR1 SGHRS, CDR2 YFSETQ. Unmatched junction bases numbered 13, after V lost 4 bases and J lost 8 bases. CDR3 length: 16 residues. CDR3 loop: CASSPYGREGWDEQFF. Here the CDR3 DNA reads TGCGCCAGCAGCCCCTATGGGCGGGAGGGTTGGGATGAGCAGTTCTTC. The whole variable domain, remainder taken from reference TRBV5-1 and TRBJ2-1, is KAGVTQTPRYLIKTRGQQVTLSCSPISGHRSVSWYQQTPGQGLQFLFEYFSETQRNKGNFPGRFSGRQFSNSRSEMNVSTLELGDSALYLCASSPYGREGWDEQFFGPGTRLTVL.

As for this clone: The sample carries other DNA sequences with the same CDR3. The chain is built from TRBV18 and TRBJ2-2; TRBD2 matches at 13 bases. Germline-derived CDR1 and CDR2 are KGHSH and LQKENI. V was clipped by 3 bases and J by 6 bases; unmatched bases: 4. CDR3 length: 16 residues. In nucleotides, the CDR3 is TGTGCCAGCTCACCTGGACTAGCGGGAGCGGCCGGGGAGCTGTTTTTT. Protein: CASSPGLAGAAGELFF.

A single count supports this clone. CDR3 nucleotides: TGCGCCAGCAGTGAGTCGGCGGGGTTGTACCAGCCCCAGCATTTT. This gives the protein CASSESAGLYQPQHF. This chain uses TRBV10-2 with TRBJ1-5; D call uncertain. The CDR3 is 15 amino acids. The V gene lost 0 bases and the J gene lost 7 bases, with 13 bases spanning the gap. The germline CDR1 and CDR2 sequences are WSHSY and SAAADI.

The CDR3 nucleotides read TGCGCCAGCAGCAGCCTTAGCGGGCGTTGGGATACGCAGTATTTT. It specifies CASSSLSGRWDTQYF. The rearrangement uses TRBV4-1 and TRBJ2-3; TRBD2 agrees at 7 bases. Trimming at V came to 5 bases and at J to 6 bases, leaving 11 bases not matched to a gene. The CDR3 length is 15 residues. Germline CDR1 is MGHRA and CDR2 is YSYEKL.

The chain combines TRBV28 with TRBJ2-7; the D gene is possibly TRBD1 (5 bases). Trimming took 6 bases from V and 12 from J, leaving 15 bases between them. The CDR3 is 11 amino acids. Germline-derived CDR1 and CDR2 are MDHEN and SYDVKM. The CDR3 DNA reads as TGTGCCAGCAGCAGTAGGGGCGGATGGTACTTC. Encoded protein: CASSSRGGWYF.

J is TRBJ2-1 and V is TRBV15; perhaps TRBD1 as D (6 bases). Germline CDR1 and CDR2: LNHNV and YYDKDF (reference sequence). The CDR3 sequence is 16 residues long. V gave up 0 bases and J gave up 0 bases, with 9 bases separating them. This chain's CDR3 is CATSREGHHSYNEQFF. Written as DNA, the CDR3 is TGTGCCACCAGCAGAGAGGGACATCACTCCTACAATGAGCAGTTCTTC.

This chain joins TRBV6-1 and TRBJ1-5; D is perhaps TRBD1 (5 bases). V gave up 9 bases and J gave up 10 bases, with 19 bases separating them. The CDR3 is made up of 13 amino acids. Germline lookup yields CDR1 MNHNS and CDR2 SASEGT. The CDR3 DNA is TGTGCCAGTCTGGGGGGTCAGTACTTACCCCAGCATTTT. It translates to CASLGGQYLPQHF.

This chain uses TRBV28 with TRBJ2-5; TRBD1 aligns across 9 bases. CDR3 length: 15 residues. V gave up 3 bases and J gave up 5 bases; unmatched junction bases: 7. Per germline, CDR1 MDHEN and CDR2 SYDVKM. The CDR3 loop reads CASSFGTGKPETQYF. DNA for the CDR3: TGTGCCAGCAGTTTTGGGACAGGGAAACCGGAGACCCAGTACTTC.

The chain joins TRBV10-3 to TRBJ2-1; D might be TRBD2 (6 bases). The ends were cut back, 6 bases at V and 5 bases at J, with 8 bases in the middle. Germline values: CDR1 ENHRY, CDR2 SYGVKD. This CDR3 is 12 amino acids long. CDR3 sequence reads: CAIRGLNNEQFF. In nucleotides, the CDR3 is TGTGCCATCAGGGGACTCAACAATGAGCAGTTCTTC.

This chain uses TRBV7-6 with TRBJ2-7; D is possibly TRBD1 (7 bases). The germline gives CDR1 SGHVS, CDR2 FNYEAQ. The V gene lost 5 bases and the J gene lost 3 bases, with 11 bases spanning the gap. CDR3 size: 13 residues. CDR3 region: CASSRGTDYEQYF. The CDR3 bases are TGTGCCAGCAGCCGCGGGACAGACTACGAGCAGTACTTC.

The J gene is TRBJ2-5, the V gene TRBV7-7; D is unclear. From germline, CDR1 is SSHAT and CDR2 FNYEAQ (reference sequence). This CDR3 has 14 amino acids. With 1 base removed from V and 0 bases from J, the gap between germline ends came to 6 bases. The CDR3 bases are TGTGCCAGCAGCTTAGGGGCATACCAAGAGACCCAGTACTTC. Amino acid sequence: CASSLGAYQETQYF.

The chain has TRBV5-1 and TRBJ2-1; TRBD2 agrees at 11 bases. The germline V gene has CDR1 SGHRS and CDR2 YFSETQ. The CDR3 sequence is 17 residues long. The trim removed 0 bases at V and 6 bases at J, leaving 8 bases unmatched. In nucleotides, the CDR3 is TGCGCCAGCAGCTTGGAAAGACTAGCGGGAATGTTCAATGAGCAGTTCTTC. Translation: CASSLERLAGMFNEQFF. The full variable domain, rest sourced from reference TRBV5-1 and TRBJ2-1, is KAGVTQTPRYLIKTRGQQVTLSCSPISGHRSVSWYQQTPGQGLQFLFEYFSETQRNKGNFPGRFSGRQFSNSRSEMNVSTLELGDSALYLCASSLERLAGMFNEQFFGPGTRLTVL.

The V gene is TRBV7-9, the J gene TRBJ2-1, with D tentatively TRBD1 (5 bases). Trimming pared 5 bases from V and 9 bases from J, leaving 14 bases between. Germline CDR1 and CDR2: SEHNR and FQNEAQ (reference sequence). The CDR3 covers 13 residues. The chain's CDR3 is CASSPPRGGEQFF. CDR3 DNA sequence: TGTGCCAGCAGCCCCCCAAGGGGCGGTGAGCAGTTCTTC.

This sequence joins TRBV13 and TRBJ1-1; D gene unclear. The germline V gene encodes CDR1 PRHDT and CDR2 FYEKMQ (reference sequence). V was clipped by 5 bases and J by 0 bases, with 10 bases between them. The CDR3 totals 14 residues. The CDR3 region has the DNA TGTGCCAGCAGCCCGCCCATCATGAACACTGAAGCTTTCTTT. This gives the protein CASSPPIMNTEAFF. Combining the CDR3 with reference TRBV13 and TRBJ1-1 gives the whole variable domain AAGVIQSPRHLIKEKRETATLKCYPIPRHDTVYWYQQGPGQDPQFLISFYEKMQSDKGSIPDRFSAQQFSDYHSELNMSSLELGDSALYFCASSPPIMNTEAFFGQGTRLTVV.

The V and J genes are TRBV10-1 and TRBJ2-7; D perhaps matches TRBD1 (6 bases). V shed 2 bases and J shed 9 bases, with 11 bases lying between them. There are 12 residues in the CDR3. Germline V gene sequence: CDR1 WNHNN, CDR2 SYGVQD (reference sequence). The CDR3 region has the DNA TGCGCCAGCAGTGAGGGGGGCGTGGTGCAGTACTTC. Amino acid sequence: CASSEGGVVQYF.

The CDR3 DNA reads as TGTGCCAGCAGCCCGCTCCCGGACAGCGGGGGCTACACCTTC. Protein: CASSPLPDSGGYTF. The chain joins TRBV11-2 to TRBJ1-2; D possibly corresponds to TRBD1 (6 bases). Germline loops: CDR1 SGHAT, CDR2 FQNNGV. V was pared by 5 bases and J by 8 bases, with 18 bases between. CDR3 length equals 14 residues.

In DNA form, the CDR3 reads TGTGCCAGCAGCTTGTATCCCGGCTACAATGAGCAGTTCTTC. Translated: CASSLYPGYNEQFF. The V gene is TRBV5-6, the J gene TRBJ2-1, with unresolved D. The CDR3 runs to 14 residues. Germline V gene sequence: CDR1 SGHDT, CDR2 YYEEEE. Trimming left V 1 base short and J 3 bases short, with 8 bases between.

This chain connects TRBV19 to TRBJ1-5; D not resolved. The CDR3 consists of 15 residues. The germline gives CDR1 LNHDA, CDR2 SQIVND (reference sequence). V was shortened by 7 bases and J by 2 bases, with 15 bases between the two germline ends. The CDR3 coding sequence is TGTGCCAGTACTACGGTACTTAGGGGCAATCAGCCCCAGCATTTT. It yields the protein CASTTVLRGNQPQHF. Full variable domain (outside the CDR3, taken from reference TRBV19 and TRBJ1-5): DGGITQSPKYLFRKEGQNVTLSCEQNLNHDAMYWYRQDPGQGLRLIYYSQIVNDFQKGDIAEGYSVSREKKESFPLTVTSAQKNPTAFYLCASTTVLRGNQPQHFGDGTRLSIL.

This CDR3 reads CASSLESGQSYEQYF. The CDR3 nucleotides read TGTGCCAGCAGCTTAGAGTCGGGCCAATCCTACGAGCAGTACTTC. The chain uses TRBV7-9 and TRBJ2-7; D not certain. From germline, CDR1 is SEHNR and CDR2 FQNEAQ (reference sequence). The germline V and J ends were trimmed by 1 base and 1 base, with 11 bases remaining between them. There are 15 residues in the CDR3. The complete variable domain, with remaining parts taken from reference TRBV7-9 and TRBJ2-7, reads DTGVSQNPRHKITKRGQNVTFRCDPISEHNRLYWYRQTLGQGPEFLTYFQNEAQLEKSRLLSDRFSAERPKGSFSTLEIQRTEQGDSAMYLCASSLESGQSYEQYFGPGTRLTVT.